Listed here are 2 T cell receptor beta chains from one sample, sequenced in a study of T cell repertoires in cytomegalovirus infection. Antigens of these TCRs are unknown. TCRdb reanalysed the reads using MiXCR and keeps one entry per CDR3 protein. The sample lists approximately 730,000 distinct CDR3 sequences, roughly 28% occurring once. This sample comprised cultured CD8+ T cells from PBMCs, obtained from culture after CMV antigen stimulation. Source of these receptors: a human donor in good health (CMV status not recorded). Some clones in this sample may be carry-over from other donors' samples.

The V call is TRBV27, the J call TRBJ2-1, with 8 bases identical to TRBD1. Germline CDR1 is MNHEY and CDR2 is SMNVEV (reference sequence). V gave up 10 bases and J gave up 5 bases; unmatched junction bases: 7. The length of the CDR3 is 13 residues. The CDR3 loop reads CAITKDRDNEQFF. The DNA for the CDR3 is TGTGCCATCACAAAGGACAGGGACAATGAGCAGTTCTTC.

This chain's CDR3 is CASSQRMRPVPSPLHF. The CDR3 DNA sequence: TGTGCCAGTAGCCAACGCATGAGACCTGTCCCATCACCCCTCCACTTT. The gene calls are TRBV19 and TRBJ1-6, with D unclear. Trimming cost V 6 bases and J 10 bases, with 22 bases left between them. The CDR3 consists of 16 residues. Germline loops: CDR1 LNHDA, CDR2 SQIVND (reference sequence). The variable domain in full, completed from reference TRBV19 and TRBJ1-6, reads DGGITQSPKYLFRKEGQNVTLSCEQNLNHDAMYWYRQDPGQGLRLIYYSQIVNDFQKGDIAEGYSVSREKKESFPLTVTSAQKNPTAFYLCASSQRMRPVPSPLHFGNGTRLTVT.